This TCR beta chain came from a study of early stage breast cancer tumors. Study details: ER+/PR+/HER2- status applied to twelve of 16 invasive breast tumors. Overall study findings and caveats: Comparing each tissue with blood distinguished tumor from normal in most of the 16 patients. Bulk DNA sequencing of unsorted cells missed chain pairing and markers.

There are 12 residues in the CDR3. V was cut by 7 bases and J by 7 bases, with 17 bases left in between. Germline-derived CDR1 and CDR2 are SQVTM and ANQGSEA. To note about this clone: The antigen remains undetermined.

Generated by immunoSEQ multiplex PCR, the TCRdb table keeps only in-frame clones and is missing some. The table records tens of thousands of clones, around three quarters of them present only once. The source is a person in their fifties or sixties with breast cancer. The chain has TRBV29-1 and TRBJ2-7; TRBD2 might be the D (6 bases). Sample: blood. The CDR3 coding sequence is TGCAGCGCAGGCGAGGGAGGTTGGGAGCAGTACTTC. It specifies CSAGEGGWEQYF.